This TCR beta chain comes out of a study of memory B cells and T cells in multiple sclerosis (dated by TCRdb to 2017 to 2018). In terms of the full investigation: The study compared the TCR beta repertoires of autoproliferating peripheral T cells with those of brain lesion-infiltrating T cells in multiple sclerosis patients. A couple of multiple sclerosis patients were included in the TCR sequencing because brain lesions obtained at autopsy or brain-infiltrating cells obtained from biopsy were available for them.

Using the immunoSEQ Platform, TCRbeta CDR3 regions were amplified from extracted genomic DNA. Multiplex PCR, high-throughput sequencing and a vendor bioinformatics pipeline were brought together in the immunoSEQ assay. Per the authors' processing: Non-productive sequences and CDR3s under 4 amino acids long were removed, and the clonotype frequencies in each sample were recalculated. In immunoSEQ Analyzer 2.0, shared clonotypes were identified as those with identical CDR3 amino acid, V gene and J gene sequences. Repertoire overlap was normalized by dividing shared clonotype counts by the product of both clone-set sizes, scaled by 1000 into arbitrary units. Sourced from immuneACCESS, this table was stored by TCRdb with only in-frame sequences that have V and J called. A share of the clones is absent; for the studies checked, an unresolved V gene accounts for under half, and the remainder has no known explanation. V and J calls and clone size are given by that table; D and trimming were obtained from the DNA. This sample holds 46,000 or so clones; roughly 80% were observed only once. The ten most abundant clones make up roughly 1.1% of the sample.

After CFSE-labeled PBMCs were cultured without a stimulus, the autoproliferating (CFSEdim) and non-proliferating (CFSEhi) T cell fractions were sequenced separately. A total of 5x10^7 CFSE-labeled PBMCs were cultured for less than 8 days without stimulus, and replicate wells were then pooled. PBMCs were labeled with about 0.54 uM CFSE and cultured without exogenous stimuli in serum-free AIM-V medium. PBMCs were obtained by Ficoll density gradient centrifugation and kept cryopreserved until use. Live 7-AAD-negative cells were sorted on a FACSAria III, washed with PBS, and frozen at -80 degrees C as dry pellets. Findings and caveats that apply to the study as a whole: Because clone-set sizes differed between compartments, counts of shared clonotypes were influenced and normalization was required.

A note on this clone: The clone's antigen remains unknown. No much larger clone exists at a distance of one base, and base qualities are not known.

Trimming at the junction amounts to 0 bases on V and 2 bases on J, and the germline ends lie 1 base apart. Based on the germline V gene, the CDR1 and CDR2 sequences are MNHEY and SVGAGI. From its cysteine to its phenylalanine, the CDR3 spans 13 amino acids. Kept here is only the CDR3 DNA, which spans 39 bases and is read in frame from base 1. Recombination connected TRBV6-5 to TRBJ1-4; the D gene lacks a confident call. The sequencing sample was made of PBMCs from blood kept in culture. The sequence derives from a human donor with multiple sclerosis. Read as DNA, the sequence is TGTGCCAGCAGTTACTCTACTAATGAAAAACTGTTTTTT. This encodes CASSYSTNEKLFF.